This T cell receptor (beta chain) was found in a study of cytomegalovirus exposure and HLA in healthy donors. Whole-study context: A prior analysis found more than 90 million unique TCR beta sequences from 150 million to 200 million T cells.

The PCR ran on 60 Vbeta and 13 Jbeta primers. TCRdb's copy holds only in-frame clones and misses some; the assay was immunoSEQ multiplex PCR. Of approximately 240,000 clones listed, around four fifths are singletons. The CDR3 runs to 14 residues. Trimming shortened V by 2 bases and J by 3 bases, and 10 bases separated the two germline ends. Germline loops: CDR1 MNHNY, CDR2 SVGAGI (reference sequence). This clone came up a few times. The chain carries TRBV6-6 and TRBJ1-1, with TRBD1 as a possible D gene (5 bases). Sequenced sample: PBMCs. The TCR originated in a woman aged 55-69 years in good health and CMV-seropositive. CDR3 sequence reads: CASSYRGEDTEAFF. CDR3 bases: TGTGCCAGCAGTTACAGGGGCGAGGACACTGAAGCTTTCTTT.